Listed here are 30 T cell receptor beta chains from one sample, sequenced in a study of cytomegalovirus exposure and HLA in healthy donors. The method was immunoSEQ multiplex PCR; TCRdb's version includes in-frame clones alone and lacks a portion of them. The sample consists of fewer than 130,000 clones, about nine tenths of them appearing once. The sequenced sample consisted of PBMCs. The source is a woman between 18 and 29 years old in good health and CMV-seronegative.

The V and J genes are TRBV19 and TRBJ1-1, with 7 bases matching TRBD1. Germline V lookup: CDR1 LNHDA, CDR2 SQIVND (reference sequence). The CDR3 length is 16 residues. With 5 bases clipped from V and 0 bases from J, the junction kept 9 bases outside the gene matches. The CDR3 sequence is CASSSDNRGLNTEAFF. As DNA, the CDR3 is TGTGCCAGTAGTTCCGATAACAGGGGACTGAACACTGAAGCTTTCTTT.

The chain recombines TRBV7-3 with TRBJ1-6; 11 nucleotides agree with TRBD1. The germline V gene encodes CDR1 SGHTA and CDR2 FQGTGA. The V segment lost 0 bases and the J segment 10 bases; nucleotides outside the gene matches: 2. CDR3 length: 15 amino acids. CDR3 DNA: TGTGCCAGCAGCTTAACGGGGACAGGGGGATCACCCCTCCACTTT. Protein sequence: CASSLTGTGGSPLHF.

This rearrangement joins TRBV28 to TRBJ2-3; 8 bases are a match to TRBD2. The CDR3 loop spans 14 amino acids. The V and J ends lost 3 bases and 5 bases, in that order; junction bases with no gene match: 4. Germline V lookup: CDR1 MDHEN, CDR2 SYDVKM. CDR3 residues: CASSFGGAVDTQYF. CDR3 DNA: TGTGCCAGCAGTTTCGGGGGGGCCGTAGATACGCAGTATTTT.

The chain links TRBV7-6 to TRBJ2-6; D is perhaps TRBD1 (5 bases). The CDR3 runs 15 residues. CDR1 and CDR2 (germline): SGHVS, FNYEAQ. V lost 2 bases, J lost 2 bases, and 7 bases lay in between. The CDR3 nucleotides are TGTGCCAGCAGCTTAAGGGGTACTGGGGCCAACGTCCTGACTTTC. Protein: CASSLRGTGANVLTF.

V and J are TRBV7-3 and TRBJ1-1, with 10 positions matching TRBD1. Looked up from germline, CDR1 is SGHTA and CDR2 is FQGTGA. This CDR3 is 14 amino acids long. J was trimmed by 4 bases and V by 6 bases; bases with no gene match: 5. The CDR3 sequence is CASRSGQGSTEAFF. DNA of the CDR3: TGTGCCAGCAGGTCGGGACAGGGGTCCACTGAAGCTTTCTTT.

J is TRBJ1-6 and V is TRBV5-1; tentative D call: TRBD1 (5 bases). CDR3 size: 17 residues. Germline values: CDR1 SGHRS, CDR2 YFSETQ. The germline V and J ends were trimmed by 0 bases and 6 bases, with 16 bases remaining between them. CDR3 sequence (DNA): TGCGCCAGCAGCTTGGCGGGGGGTGACCTGGCTAATTCACCCCTCCACTTT. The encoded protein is CASSLAGGDLANSPLHF.

DNA of the CDR3: TGCGCCAGCAGCCAGGCAGGGCATAATCAGCCCCAGCATTTT. Its protein is CASSQAGHNQPQHF. This rearrangement joins TRBV4-1 to TRBJ1-5; D might be TRBD1 (5 bases). Trimming removed 3 bases from V and 4 bases from J, with 10 bases in between. CDR3 length: 14 residues. Germline CDR1 MGHRA, CDR2 YSYEKL.

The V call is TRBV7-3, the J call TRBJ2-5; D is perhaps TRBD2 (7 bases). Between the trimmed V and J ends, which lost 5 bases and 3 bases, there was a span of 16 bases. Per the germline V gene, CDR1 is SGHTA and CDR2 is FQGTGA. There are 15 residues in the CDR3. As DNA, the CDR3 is TGTGCCAGCAGCCCCTCGCGGGGGCTGAAAGAGACCCAGTACTTC. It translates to CASSPSRGLKETQYF.

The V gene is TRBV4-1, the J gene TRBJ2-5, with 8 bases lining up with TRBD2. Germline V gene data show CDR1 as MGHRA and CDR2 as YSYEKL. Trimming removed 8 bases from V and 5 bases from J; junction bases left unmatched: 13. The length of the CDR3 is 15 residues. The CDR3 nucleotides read TGCGCCAGCGGCCTGATCCGGGGGGGCGGTGAGACCCAGTACTTC. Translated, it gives CASGLIRGGGETQYF.

As DNA, the CDR3 is TGCGCCAGCAGCCAGCCATTGCGGGAGGGCCGGGAGACCCAGTACTTC. Its protein product is CASSQPLREGRETQYF. The J gene is TRBJ2-5, the V gene TRBV4-1, with 9 bases that match TRBD2. This CDR3 spans 16 amino acids. The J segment lost 5 bases and the V segment lost 3 bases, leaving 10 bases of the junction unmatched. Germline V gene data show CDR1 as MGHRA and CDR2 as YSYEKL.

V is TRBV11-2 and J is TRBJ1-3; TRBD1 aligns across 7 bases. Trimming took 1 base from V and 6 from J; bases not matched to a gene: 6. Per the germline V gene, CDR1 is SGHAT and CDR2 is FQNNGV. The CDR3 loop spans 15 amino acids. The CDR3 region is CASSLAGDSLNTIYF. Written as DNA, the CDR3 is TGTGCCAGCAGCTTAGCGGGGGACAGTCTAAACACCATATATTTT.

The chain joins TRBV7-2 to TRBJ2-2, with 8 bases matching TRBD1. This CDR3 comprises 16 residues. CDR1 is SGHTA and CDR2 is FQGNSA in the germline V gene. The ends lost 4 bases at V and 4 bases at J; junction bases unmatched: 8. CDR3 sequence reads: CASSSTGESSTGELFF. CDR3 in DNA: TGTGCCAGCAGCTCGACAGGGGAATCGAGCACCGGGGAGCTGTTTTTT.

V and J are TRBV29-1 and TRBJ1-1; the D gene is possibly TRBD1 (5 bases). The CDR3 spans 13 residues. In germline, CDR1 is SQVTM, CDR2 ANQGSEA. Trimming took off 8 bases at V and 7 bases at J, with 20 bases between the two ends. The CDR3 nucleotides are TGCAGCTTAAGAGAGGGAGGGGTTGGTGAAGCTTTCTTT. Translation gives CSLREGGVGEAFF. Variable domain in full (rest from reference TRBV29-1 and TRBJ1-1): SAVISQKPSRDICQRGTSLTIQCQVDSQVTMMFWYRQQPGQSLTLIATANQGSEATYESGFVIDKFPISRPNLTFSTLTVSNMSPEDSSIYLCSLREGGVGEAFFGQGTRLTVV.

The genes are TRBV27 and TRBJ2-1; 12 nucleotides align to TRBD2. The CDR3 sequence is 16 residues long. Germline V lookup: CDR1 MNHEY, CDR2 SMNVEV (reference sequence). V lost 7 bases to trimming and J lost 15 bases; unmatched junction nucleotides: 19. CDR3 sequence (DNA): TGTGCCAGCACCCCGGCTTGGGGACTAGCGGGCCCCTCAATGTTCTTC. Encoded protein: CASTPAWGLAGPSMFF.

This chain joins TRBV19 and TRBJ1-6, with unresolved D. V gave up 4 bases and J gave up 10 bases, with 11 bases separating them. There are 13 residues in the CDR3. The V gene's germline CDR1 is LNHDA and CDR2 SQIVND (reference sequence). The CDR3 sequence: CASSTEIGSPLHF. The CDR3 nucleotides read TGTGCCAGTAGTACGGAGATTGGGTCACCCCTCCACTTT.

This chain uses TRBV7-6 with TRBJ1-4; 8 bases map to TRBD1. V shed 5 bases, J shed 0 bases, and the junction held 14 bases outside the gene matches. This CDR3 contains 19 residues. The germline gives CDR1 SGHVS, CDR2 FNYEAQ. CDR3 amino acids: CASSLGQGLVLATNEKLFF. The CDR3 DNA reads TGTGCCAGCAGCCTCGGACAGGGACTTGTCCTAGCAACTAATGAAAAACTGTTTTTT.

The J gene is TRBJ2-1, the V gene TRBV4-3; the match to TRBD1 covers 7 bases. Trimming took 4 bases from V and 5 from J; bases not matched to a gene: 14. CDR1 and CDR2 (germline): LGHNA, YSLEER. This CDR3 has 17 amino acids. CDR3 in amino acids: CASSREGVDRSHNEQFF. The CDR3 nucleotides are TGCGCCAGCAGCCGTGAGGGAGTGGACAGGAGTCACAATGAGCAGTTCTTC.

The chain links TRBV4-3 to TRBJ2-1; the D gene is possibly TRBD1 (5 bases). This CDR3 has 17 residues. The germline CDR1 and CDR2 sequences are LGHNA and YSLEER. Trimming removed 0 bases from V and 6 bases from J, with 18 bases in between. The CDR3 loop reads CASSQETTANKLNEQFF. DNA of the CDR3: TGCGCCAGCAGCCAAGAGACGACAGCTAACAAACTCAATGAGCAGTTCTTC.

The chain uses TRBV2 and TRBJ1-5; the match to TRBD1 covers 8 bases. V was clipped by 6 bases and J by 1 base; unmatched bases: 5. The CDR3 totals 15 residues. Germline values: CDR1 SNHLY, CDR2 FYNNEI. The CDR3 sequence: CASRDRGSSNQPQHF. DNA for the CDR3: TGTGCCAGCAGAGACAGGGGCTCAAGCAATCAGCCCCAGCATTTT. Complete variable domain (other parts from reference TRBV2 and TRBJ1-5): EPEVTQTPSHQVTQMGQEVILRCVPISNHLYFYWYRQILGQKVEFLVSFYNNEISEKSEIFDDQFSVERPDGSNFTLKIRSTKLEDSAMYFCASRDRGSSNQPQHFGDGTRLSIL.

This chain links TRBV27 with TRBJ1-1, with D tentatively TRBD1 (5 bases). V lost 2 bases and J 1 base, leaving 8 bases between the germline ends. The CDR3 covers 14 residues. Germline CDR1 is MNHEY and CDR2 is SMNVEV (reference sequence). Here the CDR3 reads CASSLRGANTEAFF. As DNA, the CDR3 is TGTGCCAGCAGTTTAAGGGGTGCGAACACTGAAGCTTTCTTT.

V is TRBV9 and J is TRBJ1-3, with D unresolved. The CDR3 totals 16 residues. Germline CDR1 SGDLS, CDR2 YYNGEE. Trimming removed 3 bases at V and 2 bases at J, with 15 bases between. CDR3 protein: CASSAHLRGAGNTIYF. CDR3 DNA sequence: TGTGCCAGCAGCGCCCATCTTCGGGGTGCTGGAAACACCATATATTTT.

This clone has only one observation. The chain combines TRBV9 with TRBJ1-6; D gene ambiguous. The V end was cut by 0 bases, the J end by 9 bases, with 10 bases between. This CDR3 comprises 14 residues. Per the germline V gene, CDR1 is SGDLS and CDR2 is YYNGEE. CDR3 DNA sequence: TGTGCCAGCAGCGTAGGTGGGCTGAGTTCACCCCTCCACTTT. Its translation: CASSVGGLSSPLHF.

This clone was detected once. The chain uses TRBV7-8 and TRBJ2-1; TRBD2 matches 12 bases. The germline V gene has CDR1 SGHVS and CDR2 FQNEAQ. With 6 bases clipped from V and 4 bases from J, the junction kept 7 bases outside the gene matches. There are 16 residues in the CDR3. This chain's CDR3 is CASRYGTSGQYNEQFF. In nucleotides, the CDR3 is TGTGCCAGCAGATACGGGACTAGCGGGCAATACAATGAGCAGTTCTTC.

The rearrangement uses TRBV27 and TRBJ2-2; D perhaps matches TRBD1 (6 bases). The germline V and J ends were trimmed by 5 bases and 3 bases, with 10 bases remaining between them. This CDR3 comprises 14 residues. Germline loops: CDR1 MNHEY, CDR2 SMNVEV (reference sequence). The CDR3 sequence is CASSRSGDTGELFF. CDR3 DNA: TGTGCCAGCAGTCGATCAGGGGACACCGGGGAGCTGTTTTTT.

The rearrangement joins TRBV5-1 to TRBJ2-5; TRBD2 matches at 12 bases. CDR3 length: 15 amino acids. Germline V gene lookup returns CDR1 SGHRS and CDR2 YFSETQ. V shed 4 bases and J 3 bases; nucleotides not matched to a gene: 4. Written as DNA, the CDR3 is TGCGCCAGCAGCCCTAGCGGGGGGGCAAAAGAGACCCAGTACTTC. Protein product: CASSPSGGAKETQYF.

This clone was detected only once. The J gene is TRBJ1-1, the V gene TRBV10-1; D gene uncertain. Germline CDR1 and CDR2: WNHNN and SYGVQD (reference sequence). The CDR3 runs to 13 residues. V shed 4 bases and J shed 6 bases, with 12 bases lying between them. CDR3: CASSVGEVAEAFF. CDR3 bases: TGCGCCAGCAGTGTCGGGGAAGTCGCTGAAGCTTTCTTT.

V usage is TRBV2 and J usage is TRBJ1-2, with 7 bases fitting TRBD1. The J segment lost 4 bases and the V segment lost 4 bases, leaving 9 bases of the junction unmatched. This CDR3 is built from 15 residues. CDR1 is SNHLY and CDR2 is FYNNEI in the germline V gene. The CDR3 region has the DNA TGTGCCAGCAGTGTGGGACAGCCCGGCAGCTATGGCTACACCTTC. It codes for CASSVGQPGSYGYTF.

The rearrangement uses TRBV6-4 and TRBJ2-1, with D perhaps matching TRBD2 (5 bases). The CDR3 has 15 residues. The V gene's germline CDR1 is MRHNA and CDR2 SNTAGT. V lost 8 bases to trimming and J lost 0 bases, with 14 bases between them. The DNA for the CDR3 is TGTGCCAGCGGACGAGAGGGCCGCTCCTACAATGAGCAGTTCTTC. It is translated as CASGREGRSYNEQFF.

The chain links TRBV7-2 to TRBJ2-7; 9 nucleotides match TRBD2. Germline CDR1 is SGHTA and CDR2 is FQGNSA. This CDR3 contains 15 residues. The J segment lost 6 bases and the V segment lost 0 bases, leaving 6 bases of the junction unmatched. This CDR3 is CASSLAGLALGEQYF. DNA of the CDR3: TGTGCCAGCAGCTTAGCGGGACTAGCCCTCGGCGAGCAGTACTTC.

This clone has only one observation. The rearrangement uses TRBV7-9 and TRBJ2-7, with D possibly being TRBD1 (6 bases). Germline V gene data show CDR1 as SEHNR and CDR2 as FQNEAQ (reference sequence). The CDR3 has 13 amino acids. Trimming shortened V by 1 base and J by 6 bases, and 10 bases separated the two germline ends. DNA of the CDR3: TGTGCCAGCAGCTTAGATGGGGGCACCGAGCAGTACTTC. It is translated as CASSLDGGTEQYF.